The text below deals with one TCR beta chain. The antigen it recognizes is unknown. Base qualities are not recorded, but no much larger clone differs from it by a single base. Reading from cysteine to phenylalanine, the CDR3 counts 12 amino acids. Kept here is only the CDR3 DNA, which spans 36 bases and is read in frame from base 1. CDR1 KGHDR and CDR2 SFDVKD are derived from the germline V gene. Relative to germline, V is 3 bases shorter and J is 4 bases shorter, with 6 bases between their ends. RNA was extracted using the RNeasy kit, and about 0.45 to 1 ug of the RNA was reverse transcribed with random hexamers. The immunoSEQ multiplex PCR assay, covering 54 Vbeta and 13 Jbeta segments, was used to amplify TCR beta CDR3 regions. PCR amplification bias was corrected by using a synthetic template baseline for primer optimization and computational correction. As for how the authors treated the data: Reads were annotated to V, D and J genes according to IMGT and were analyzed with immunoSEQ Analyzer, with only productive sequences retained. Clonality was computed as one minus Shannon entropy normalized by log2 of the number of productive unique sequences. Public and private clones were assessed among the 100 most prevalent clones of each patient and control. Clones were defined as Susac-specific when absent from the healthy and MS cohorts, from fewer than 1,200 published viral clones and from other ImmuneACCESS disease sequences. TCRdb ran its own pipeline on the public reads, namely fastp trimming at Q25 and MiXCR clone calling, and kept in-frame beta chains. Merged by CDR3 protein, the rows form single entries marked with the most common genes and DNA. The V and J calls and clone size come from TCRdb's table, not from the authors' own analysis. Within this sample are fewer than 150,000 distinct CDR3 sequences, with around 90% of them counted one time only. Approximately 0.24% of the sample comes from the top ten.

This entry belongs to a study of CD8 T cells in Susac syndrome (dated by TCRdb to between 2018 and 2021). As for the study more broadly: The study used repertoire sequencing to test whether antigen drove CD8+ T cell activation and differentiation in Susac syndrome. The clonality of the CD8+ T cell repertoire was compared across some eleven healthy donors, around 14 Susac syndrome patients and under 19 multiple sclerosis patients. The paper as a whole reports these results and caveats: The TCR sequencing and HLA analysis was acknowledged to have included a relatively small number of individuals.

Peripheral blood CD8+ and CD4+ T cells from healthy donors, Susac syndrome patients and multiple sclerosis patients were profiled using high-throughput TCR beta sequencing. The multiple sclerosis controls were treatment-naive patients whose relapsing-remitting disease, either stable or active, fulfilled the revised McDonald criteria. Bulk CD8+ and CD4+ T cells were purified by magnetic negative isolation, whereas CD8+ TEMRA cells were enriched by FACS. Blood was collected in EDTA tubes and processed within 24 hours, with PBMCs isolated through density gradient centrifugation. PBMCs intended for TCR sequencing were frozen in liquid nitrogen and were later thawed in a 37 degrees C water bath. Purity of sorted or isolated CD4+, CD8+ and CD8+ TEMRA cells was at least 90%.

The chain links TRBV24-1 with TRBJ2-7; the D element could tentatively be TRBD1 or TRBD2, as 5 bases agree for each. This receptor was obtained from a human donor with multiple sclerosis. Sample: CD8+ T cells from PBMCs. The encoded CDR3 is CATSDGGYEQYF. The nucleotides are TGTGCCACCAGTGATGGGGGTTACGAGCAGTACTTC.